This is a list of T cell receptor beta chains from one sample in a study of cytomegalovirus exposure and HLA in healthy donors. Some clones are missing from TCRdb's copy, which holds only in-frame ones; the method was immunoSEQ multiplex PCR. The sample records 140,000 to 150,000 clones, approximately 80% being singletons. The material sequenced was PBMCs. Receptor source: a male donor in good health and CMV-seronegative. The CDR3 runs from the conserved cysteine through the conserved F or W.

v_call,j_call,cdr3_aa
TRBV6-6,TRBJ1-1,CASSVIAGWGTEAFF
TRBV7-6,TRBJ2-1,CASSLTGANLYNEQFF
TRBV11-2,TRBJ2-7,CASSAPRGQMKTHYEQYF
TRBV6-9,-,CARTGERHEQYF
TRBV6-1,TRBJ2-2,CASSVRGGTTGELFF
TRBV7-2,-,CASSILAGGYEQYF
TRBV5-4,TRBJ2-7,CASIPMGGDKQYF
TRBV7-8,TRBJ2-1,CASSARYNEQFF
TRBV19,TRBJ2-1,CASSTTGARSNEQFF
TRBV9,TRBJ1-4,CASSGTGAENEKLFF
TRBV28,TRBJ2-7,CASSFNSLYEQYF
TRBV5-1,TRBJ2-5,CASSLGVRGETQYF
TRBV19,TRBJ1-2,CASSMSRDRVDYGYTF
TRBV11-2,TRBJ1-2,CASSSLGGGKGYTF
TRBV7-6,TRBJ2-4,CASSPTTEAKNIQYF
TRBV19,TRBJ2-7,CASSVDRGGSYEQYF
TRBV28,TRBJ2-7,CASSLSTGIYEQYF
TRBV4-1,TRBJ2-1,CASSQRTGQYEQFF
TRBV12-2,TRBJ2-3,CARPSERTSTDTQYF
TRBV29-1,TRBJ2-7,CSALLLLQVRTTYEQYF
TRBV18,TRBJ1-2,CASSRVSEPLYGYTF
TRBV5-1,TRBJ2-6,CASSLATAGGSSGANVLTF
TRBV5-1,TRBJ2-3,CASSLRLAGSTDTQYF
TRBV6-5,TRBJ1-6,CASTKTYPYNSPLHF
TRBV6-5,TRBJ1-1,CASSHGANTEAFF
TRBV9,TRBJ2-7,CASSESLRGEEQYF
TRBV7-9,TRBJ2-7,CASSFTPRTVVYEQYF
TRBV2,TRBJ2-3,CASYAGGQGLGNTQYF
TRBV10-3,TRBJ1-4,CAIRGQADEKLFF
TRBV7-9,TRBJ1-1,CSSSPSDRGRTEAFF
TRBV6-5,TRBJ1-3,CASMEFFSGNTIYF
TRBV4-2,TRBJ2-5,CASSQDTPSFETQYF
TRBV5-4,TRBJ2-7,CASSLSRNPYEQYF
TRBV11-2,TRBJ2-1,CASSFLGGSYNEQFF
TRBV9,TRBJ2-1,CASSGGTSGGYNEQFF
TRBV7-9,TRBJ1-5,CASGGGNQPQHF
TRBV27,TRBJ2-2,CASSFGRGQAPPGELFF
TRBV5-8,TRBJ1-1,CASSLAPGGFTEAFF
TRBV7-9,TRBJ1-2,CASSPTGNGYTF
TRBV25-1,TRBJ1-4,CASSDPGTGVNEKLFF
TRBV15,TRBJ2-7,CATSEGDSSYEQYF
TRBV9,TRBJ2-2,CASSVPGTGELFF
TRBV13,TRBJ2-1,CASSLSRDSDNEQFF
TRBV14,TRBJ2-3,CASSVGQSTTGDTQYF
TRBV5-1,TRBJ1-6,CASRLGDSLGSPLHF
TRBV6-5,TRBJ2-1,CASSFGAGRHEQFF
TRBV13,TRBJ2-1,CASSLPGQGYNEQFF
TRBV11-2,TRBJ2-1,CASSPRYASTYNEQFF
TRBV7-2,TRBJ1-4,CASSLAGGGVGGEKLFF
TRBV7-2,TRBJ2-7,CASSFSSGNYEQYF
TRBV7-2,TRBJ2-1,CASSRTSGANEQFF
TRBV27,TRBJ2-1,CASARDRGVEQFF
TRBV27,TRBJ2-7,CASSPRDRTYEQYF